These 10 T cell receptor beta chains originate from one sample sequenced in a study of T cell repertoires in cytomegalovirus infection. Their specific antigens are unknown. TCRdb redid the calling of the reads with MiXCR, one entry per CDR3 protein. The data contain 650,000 to 850,000 distinct CDR3 sequences, 25% to 30% of them singletons. The sample consisted of cultured CD8+ T cells from PBMCs, taken from culture after CMV antigen stimulation. The receptors were gathered from a human donor in good health (CMV status not recorded). Some clones in this sample may be carry-over from other donors' samples.

A note on this clonotype: A read error may produce the germline difference seen at one junction end. This sequence joins TRBV12-3 or TRBV12-4 and TRBJ1-2; the D is unclear. The CDR3 has 11 residues. The CDR3 coding sequence is TGTGTCAGCAGTTTGAACTATGGCTACACCTTC. Its protein product is CVSSLNYGYTF.

The CDR3 loop is CASSLGQFGVYTF. The CDR3 nucleotides are TGTGCCAGCAGCTTAGGTCAGTTTGGTGTCTACACCTTC. The rearrangement links TRBV7-9 to TRBJ1-2; D gene unclear. Germline assignment: CDR1 SEHNR and CDR2 FQNEAQ (reference sequence). The CDR3 sequence is 13 residues long. The ends were cut back, 1 base at V and 10 bases at J, with 13 bases in the middle.

The chain links TRBV6-6 to TRBJ1-1; no reliable D call. The germline V gene encodes CDR1 MNHNY and CDR2 SVGAGI (reference sequence). The CDR3 runs to 14 residues. With 11 bases removed from V and 2 bases from J, the gap between germline ends came to 18 bases. The CDR3 DNA follows: TGTGCCGTTCACCGCGACCGTGTCAACACTGAAGCTTTCTTT. This codes for CAVHRDRVNTEAFF.

This clonotype was counted only a few times. The chain carries TRBV20-1 and TRBJ2-3; a weak D match, TRBD2 (7 bases). V was clipped by 0 bases and J by 1 base, with 17 bases between them. This CDR3 region has 17 residues. The V gene's germline CDR1 is DFQATT and CDR2 SNEGSKA (reference sequence). CDR3 in DNA: TGCAGTGCTAGAGATTGGGGGGGCCTCACGGGCACAGATACGCAGTATTTT. Protein sequence: CSARDWGGLTGTDTQYF.

The chain uses TRBV6-2 or TRBV6-3 and TRBJ1-5; D is unresolved. Per germline, CDR1 MNHEY and CDR2 SVGEGT. The CDR3 contains 14 residues. The V and J ends lost 7 bases and 3 bases respectively, with 13 bases between them. CDR3 nucleotides: TGTGCCAGCAAGGTTGGAGGGATCAATCAGCCCCAGCATTTT. This sequence encodes CASKVGGINQPQHF.

This clonotype was recorded at least ten times. The genes are TRBV6-1 and TRBJ2-1; maybe TRBD1 (5 bases). The V and J ends lost 6 bases and 6 bases respectively, with 18 bases between them. The germline V gene encodes CDR1 MNHNS and CDR2 SASEGT. This CDR3 has 15 residues. In DNA form, the CDR3 reads TGTGCCAGCAGGCCCAGGGTATTTTTCCGCAATGAGCAGTTCTTC. Translation: CASRPRVFFRNEQFF.

The rearrangement uses TRBV12-3 or TRBV12-4 and TRBJ1-1; a weak D match, TRBD1 (5 bases). The CDR3 is made up of 14 amino acids. V was cut by 4 bases and J by 1 base, with 10 bases left in between. For the CDR3, the DNA is TGTGCCAGCAGTTCCGACAGTTGGAACACTGAAGCTTTCTTT. It translates to CASSSDSWNTEAFF.

A few counts support this clonotype. This rearrangement joins TRBV5-6 to TRBJ2-1; 10 nucleotides agree with TRBD2. Germline CDR1 is SGHDT and CDR2 is YYEEEE. Trimming removed 4 bases from V and 2 bases from J; junction bases left unmatched: 3. This CDR3 comprises 15 residues. The CDR3 DNA is TGTGCCAGCAGCATTCTAGCGGGGGCCTACAATGAGCAGTTCTTC. Its protein product is CASSILAGAYNEQFF.

The chain joins TRBV5-1 to TRBJ1-6; D gene uncertain. The CDR3 covers 14 residues. CDR1 and CDR2 from the germline V gene are SGHRS and YFSETQ. The V end lost 0 bases, the J end lost 8 bases, and 9 bases lay between the germline ends. For the CDR3, the DNA is TGCGCCAGCAGCTTGGAAGGCTTAGATTCACCCCTCCACTTT. Translated, it gives CASSLEGLDSPLHF. The full variable domain, in which reference TRBV5-1 and TRBJ1-6 provide the parts outside the CDR3, is KAGVTQTPRYLIKTRGQQVTLSCSPISGHRSVSWYQQTPGQGLQFLFEYFSETQRNKGNFPGRFSGRQFSNSRSEMNVSTLELGDSALYLCASSLEGLDSPLHFGNGTRLTVT.

A few counts support this clonotype. V is TRBV20-1 and J is TRBJ1-5; D uncertain. V was trimmed by 0 bases and J by 6 bases, leaving 15 bases between them. Germline values: CDR1 DFQATT, CDR2 SNEGSKA (reference sequence). This CDR3 has 15 residues. In DNA, the CDR3 is TGCAGTGCTAGAGATAAGACTCTCAGATTTCAGCCCCAGCATTTT. Its protein is CSARDKTLRFQPQHF.